What follows are 21 T cell receptor beta chains derived from one specimen sequenced in a study of cytomegalovirus exposure and HLA in healthy donors. 60 Vbeta and 13 Jbeta primers were used in PCR. Method: immunoSEQ multiplex PCR; TCRdb's copy keeps in-frame clones and lacks some. The sample has 130,000 or so clones. Source material: PBMCs. These receptors came from a woman aged 40 to 50 in good health and CMV-seropositive.

The chain recombines TRBV19 with TRBJ2-5, with TRBD1 matching over 11 bases. The CDR3 sequence is 16 residues long. In germline, CDR1 is LNHDA, CDR2 SQIVND (reference sequence). Trimming at V came to 4 bases and at J to 5 bases, leaving 9 bases not matched to a gene. The CDR3 DNA is TGTGCCAGTAGTACAACCCGGACAGGGGGCAGGGAGACCCAGTACTTC. Translating it yields CASSTTRTGGRETQYF.

The chain joins TRBV2 to TRBJ2-3; D not certain. The CDR3 totals 11 residues. The germline CDR1 and CDR2 sequences are SNHLY and FYNNEI. Trimming left V 10 bases short and J 7 bases short, with 12 bases between. The CDR3 DNA reads TGTGCCACCACCGACATTAATACGCAGTATTTT. Amino acid sequence: CATTDINTQYF.

V usage is TRBV5-1 and J usage is TRBJ2-5; no reliable D call. Per germline, CDR1 SGHRS and CDR2 YFSETQ. The CDR3 sequence is 12 residues long. V gave up 0 bases and J gave up 5 bases, with 5 bases separating them. The CDR3 sequence is CASSLGRETQYF. CDR3 coding DNA: TGCGCCAGCAGCTTGGGTCGGGAGACCCAGTACTTC.

The chain has TRBV2 and TRBJ1-2, with 9 positions matching TRBD1. Germline-derived CDR1 and CDR2 are SNHLY and FYNNEI. The CDR3 has 12 residues. V lost 6 bases, J lost 8 bases, and 4 bases stayed unmatched. The CDR3: CASRGTGFGYTF. The CDR3 DNA sequence: TGTGCCAGCAGGGGGACAGGGTTCGGCTACACCTTC.

This chain joins TRBV9 and TRBJ2-1, with 8 positions matching TRBD2. Germline CDR1 reads SGDLS; CDR2 reads YYNGEE. J was trimmed by 9 bases and V by 3 bases; bases with no gene match: 14. The CDR3 sequence is 16 residues long. CDR3 nucleotide sequence: TGTGCCAGCAGCGGAAGAGCGGGAGTAATTGGAGGTGAGCAGTTCTTC. Its translation is CASSGRAGVIGGEQFF.

V usage is TRBV5-1 and J usage is TRBJ1-2; D gene uncertain. The germline V gene has CDR1 SGHRS and CDR2 YFSETQ. Trimming removed 4 bases at V and 8 bases at J, with 15 bases between. The CDR3 consists of 13 residues. CDR3 in DNA: TGCGCCAGCAGCCCGGGAGGCGAAGGGGGCTACACCTTC. It yields the protein CASSPGGEGGYTF.

With respect to this clone: Other DNA sequences of this sample code for an identical CDR3. This chain joins TRBV6-1 and TRBJ1-5, with D possibly TRBD1 on 5 matching bases. V was trimmed by 6 bases and J by 5 bases, leaving 8 bases between them. The CDR3 consists of 12 residues. Germline V gives CDR1 MNHNS, CDR2 SASEGT. The DNA of the CDR3 is TGTGCCAGCAGGTCCAGGGATCAGCCCCAGCATTTT. Translated: CASRSRDQPQHF.

The chain employs TRBV2 and TRBJ2-7; a possible D gene is TRBD1 (6 bases). The CDR3 is 12 amino acids. Trimming stripped 7 bases from V and 5 bases from J, with 12 bases between. The germline V gene encodes CDR1 SNHLY and CDR2 FYNNEI. CDR3 DNA: TGTGCCAGCAACAGGGAGTTGGACGAGCAGTACTTC. Translating it yields CASNRELDEQYF.

The V call is TRBV5-1, the J call TRBJ1-2, with 8 positions matching TRBD1. The CDR3 has 15 residues. Germline CDR1 is SGHRS and CDR2 is YFSETQ. Trimming cost V 3 bases and J 2 bases; bases outside gene matches: 6. CDR3 coding DNA: TGCGCCAGCAGCTCCGGGACAGGTCTCAACTATGGCTACACCTTC. Protein sequence: CASSSGTGLNYGYTF.

J is TRBJ2-3 and V is TRBV7-2; no clear D gene. Between the trimmed V and J ends, which lost 3 bases and 1 base, there was a span of 11 bases. CDR1 is SGHTA, CDR2 FQGNSA, per germline. The CDR3 runs to 15 residues. This CDR3 reads CASSLGRWGTDTQYF. CDR3 sequence (DNA): TGTGCCAGCAGCTTGGGCCGGTGGGGCACAGATACGCAGTATTTT. Full variable domain (rest looked up from reference TRBV7-2 and TRBJ2-3): GAGVSQSPSNKVTEKGKDVELRCDPISGHTALYWYRQSLGQGLEFLIYFQGNSAPDKSGLPSDRFSAERTGGSVSTLTIQRTQQEDSAVYLCASSLGRWGTDTQYFGPGTRLTVL.

The chain combines TRBV11-2 with TRBJ2-1; 10 positions match TRBD1. J gave up 5 bases and V 2 bases, and 3 bases lay outside the gene matches. Germline V gene lookup returns CDR1 SGHAT and CDR2 FQNNGV. The length of the CDR3 is 15 residues. The CDR3 sequence: CASSLSGTGDNEQFF. CDR3 in DNA: TGTGCCAGCAGCTTATCCGGGACAGGGGACAATGAGCAGTTCTTC.

The chain joins TRBV6-1 to TRBJ1-5, with D possibly being TRBD1 (6 bases). Trimming removed 0 bases at V and 0 bases at J, with 12 bases between. The CDR3 has 17 amino acids. Germline-derived CDR1 and CDR2 are MNHNS and SASEGT. CDR3 coding DNA: TGTGCCAGCAGTGAAGCCTCGACAGGTTATAGCAATCAGCCCCAGCATTTT. Encoded protein: CASSEASTGYSNQPQHF.

V usage is TRBV4-3 and J usage is TRBJ1-1, with a tentative D call TRBD1 (5 bases). Germline V gene sequence: CDR1 LGHNA, CDR2 YSLEER. The ends were cut back, 0 bases at V and 4 bases at J, with 12 bases in the middle. The CDR3 covers 15 residues. CDR3 sequence: CASSQEARGLTEAFF. The CDR3 DNA is TGCGCCAGCAGCCAAGAGGCACGGGGACTCACTGAAGCTTTCTTT.

The rearrangement links TRBV6-1 to TRBJ2-7; D uncertain. The ends were cut back, 3 bases at V and 5 bases at J, with 11 bases in the middle. Germline CDR1 reads MNHNS; CDR2 reads SASEGT. This CDR3 has 13 amino acids. CDR3 nucleotides: TGTGCCAGCAGTGACGCCCCCCCGGACGAGCAGTACTTC. Translated, it gives CASSDAPPDEQYF.

The V call is TRBV5-4, the J call TRBJ2-7; the match to TRBD2 covers 7 bases. The CDR3 runs to 14 residues. The germline V gene encodes CDR1 SGHNT and CDR2 YYREEE (reference sequence). V lost 4 bases to trimming and J lost 3 bases; unmatched junction nucleotides: 7. The CDR3 region is CASSPGLDYYEQYF. The DNA for the CDR3 is TGTGCCAGCAGCCCAGGACTAGACTACTACGAGCAGTACTTC.

CDR3 DNA sequence: TGCGCCAGCAGCCGAGGGACGCCGGGGACAGTGAACACTGAAGCTTTCTTT. This translates into CASSRGTPGTVNTEAFF. This rearrangement joins TRBV4-3 to TRBJ1-1; 7 bases agree with TRBD1. The CDR3 has 17 residues. V was pared by 4 bases and J by 0 bases, with 11 bases of the junction left unmatched. Germline assignment: CDR1 LGHNA and CDR2 YSLEER.

The chain is built from TRBV29-1 and TRBJ2-1; possibly TRBD1 for D (6 bases). Per the germline V gene, CDR1 is SQVTM and CDR2 is ANQGSEA. This CDR3 contains 10 residues. V lost 2 bases and J 10 bases, leaving 6 bases between the germline ends. The CDR3 region is CSVETGEQFF. CDR3 DNA sequence: TGCAGCGTTGAAACAGGGGAGCAGTTCTTC.

The chain joins TRBV7-9 to TRBJ2-5, with 11 bases fitting TRBD2. Trimming took 5 bases from V and 4 from J; bases not matched to a gene: 15. Germline-derived CDR1 and CDR2 are SEHNR and FQNEAQ (reference sequence). The CDR3 contains 18 residues. Here the CDR3 DNA reads TGTGCCAGCAGCCCATCCGGGACTAGCGGAGGAGGGGCAGAGACCCAGTACTTC. It codes for CASSPSGTSGGGAETQYF. The full variable domain, rest sourced from reference TRBV7-9 and TRBJ2-5, is DTGVSQNPRHKITKRGQNVTFRCDPISEHNRLYWYRQTLGQGPEFLTYFQNEAQLEKSRLLSDRFSAERPKGSFSTLEIQRTEQGDSAMYLCASSPSGTSGGGAETQYFGPGTRLLVL.

The chain couples TRBV5-6 to TRBJ1-2; D is unresolved. CDR3 length equals 13 residues. V was trimmed by 2 bases and J by 1 base, leaving 6 bases between them. Germline V gene data show CDR1 as SGHDT and CDR2 as YYEEEE. CDR3 DNA: TGTGCCAGCAGCTTAACAGTTAACTATGGCTACACCTTC. Translation gives CASSLTVNYGYTF.

The chain recombines TRBV5-4 with TRBJ2-7; D perhaps matches TRBD2 (5 bases). Germline V gene sequence: CDR1 SGHNT, CDR2 YYREEE (reference sequence). The length of the CDR3 is 15 residues. The V gene lost 2 bases and the J gene lost 3 bases, with 15 bases spanning the gap. CDR3 protein: CASSFGELSHYEQYF. The DNA for the CDR3 is TGTGCCAGCAGCTTCGGGGAGTTGAGCCACTACGAGCAGTACTTC.

The V gene is TRBV11-2, the J gene TRBJ2-7, with TRBD2 matching over 8 bases. The CDR3 sequence is 15 residues long. J lost 2 bases, V lost 1 base, and 4 bases had no gene match. Germline V gene data show CDR1 as SGHAT and CDR2 as FQNNGV. CDR3 sequence reads: CASSLGFSGAYEQYF. The CDR3, as DNA: TGTGCCAGCAGCTTAGGTTTTAGCGGGGCCTACGAGCAGTACTTC.